The rows below give T cell receptor beta chains drawn from one sample of a study of OX40 agonist ivuxolimab in advanced cancers. The repertoire was sequenced with immunoSEQ multiplex PCR; TCRdb's copy has only in-frame clones and lacks some. The sample holds just under 100,000 clones, approximately 94% seen once. Material: CD4+ or CD8+ T cells sorted from blood, obtained in a trial of the OX40 agonist ivuxolimab. Source of these receptors: an adult with an advanced solid tumor such as melanoma, head and neck, liver or kidney cancer. The CDR3 runs from the conserved cysteine through the conserved F or W. Fields, in order: V gene, D gene, J gene, clone size, CDR3 DNA, CDR3 protein. The D gene is left open where the match is weak. Clone size is given for some rows only: seen once, a few or many times, or a class if the clone is expanded.

TRBV21-1	-	TRBJ2-4	-	TGTGCCAGCAGCAAGTGCGAGGGACACCCTATAAACATTCAGTACTTC	CASSKCEGHPINIQYF
TRBV11-2	-	TRBJ2-2	-	TGTGCCAGCAGCTACTCGATGCGGGGTTCGAACACCGGGGAGCTGTTTTTT	CASSYSMRGSNTGELFF
TRBV5-1	TRBD1	TRBJ1-1	-	TGCGCCAGCAGCTCCTTACCGGGACAGGGGGGAGCTTTCTTT	CASSSLPGQGGAFF
TRBV7-2	TRBD2	TRBJ2-5	-	TGTGCCAGCAGCTCCCAAGCGGGGCAAGAGACCCAGTACTTC	CASSSQAGQETQYF
TRBV20-1	-	TRBJ2-7	-	TGCAGTGCTAGCCTGGACTACGAGCAGTACTTC	CSASLDYEQYF
TRBV30	-	TRBJ2-5	-	TGTGCCTGGAGTTCTGGGGAGACCCAGTACTTC	CAWSSGETQYF
TRBV6-5	TRBD1	TRBJ2-5	-	TGTGCCAGCAGTTACGCGGGACAGGGGACAGAGACCCAGTACTTC	CASSYAGQGTETQYF
TRBV29-1	-	TRBJ1-1	-	TGCAGCGTGGAAAGGCCCTTGTCGCGGGGGGCTTTCTTT	CSVERPLSRGAFF
TRBV30	-	TRBJ1-5	-	TGTGCCTGGAGGGACTCGTTATGGAATCAGCCCCAGCATTTT	CAWRDSLWNQPQHF
TRBV29-1	-	TRBJ1-2	-	TGCAGCGTTGAGGGCCCCCGGAGGCACGGCTACACCTTC	CSVEGPRRHGYTF
TRBV4-2	-	TRBJ1-1	-	TGTGCCAGCAGCTTTCGCAGTGGGCTGAACACTGAAGCTTTCTTT	CASSFRSGLNTEAFF
TRBV7-9	-	TRBJ2-7	once	TGTGCCAGCAGCAAACAACACGGGACGCCCTACGAGCAGTACTTC	CASSKQHGTPYEQYF
TRBV28	-	TRBJ1-2	-	TGTGCCAGCAGTATCGGACAGTCCAAGTATGGCTACACCTTC	CASSIGQSKYGYTF
TRBV7-2	-	TRBJ2-3	-	TGTGCCAGCAGCGCGGTATCTGGGGATACGCAGTATTTT	CASSAVSGDTQYF
TRBV6-5	-	TRBJ1-2	-	TGTGCCAGCAGTTCAACAGGGATTGGGGGCTACACCTTC	CASSSTGIGGYTF
TRBV15	-	TRBJ2-1	-	TGTGCCACCAGCAGAGAACTGGGGGCGAATGAGCAGTTCTTC	CATSRELGANEQFF
TRBV19	-	TRBJ1-4	-	TGTGCCAGTAGTATGTCTCAGGGGAATGAAAAACTGTTTTTT	CASSMSQGNEKLFF
TRBV5-8	TRBD2	TRBJ2-7	-	TGTGCCAGCAGCGTGTGGGGACTACGGTCCTACGAGCAGTACTTC	CASSVWGLRSYEQYF
TRBV18	-	TRBJ2-5	-	TGTGCCAGCTCACCAAGATCGGGATTCCAAGAGACCCAGTACTTC	CASSPRSGFQETQYF
TRBV21-1	-	TRBJ2-4	-	TGTGCCAGCAGCAAAGAGGGCAGGGGAAGGGCCAAAAACATTCAGTACTTC	CASSKEGRGRAKNIQYF
TRBV18	TRBD2	TRBJ2-2	-	TGTGCCAGCTCACCCCCGGGACTAGCGGGGGTCACCGGGGAGCTGTTTTTT	CASSPPGLAGVTGELFF
TRBV11-2	-	TRBJ1-2	-	TGTGCCAGCAGCTCTCACAGGTTCCGGTATGGCTACACCTTC	CASSSHRFRYGYTF
TRBV5-4	-	TRBJ2-7	-	TGTGCCAGCAGCTTGGCCGGAAGCTCCTACGAGCAGTACTTC	CASSLAGSSYEQYF
TRBV5-1	-	TRBJ2-2	-	TGCGCCAGCAGCTTGGGGCTTGCGAACACCGGGGAGCTGTTTTTT	CASSLGLANTGELFF
TRBV7-6	-	TRBJ1-2	-	TGTGCCAGCAGCCAGGTGGGGGTACGTGGCTACACCTTC	CASSQVGVRGYTF
TRBV5-1	-	TRBJ2-7	-	TGCGCCAGCAGCTTGGAAGGGGGCTCCTACGAGCAGTACTTC	CASSLEGGSYEQYF
TRBV19	-	TRBJ1-5	-	TGTGCCAGTAGTATAGCGGGGGTAAATCAGCCCCAGCATTTT	CASSIAGVNQPQHF
TRBV11-2	-	TRBJ2-7	-	TGTGCCAGCAGCTCGCTTCAGCGGACCGGGGGCGAGCAGTACTTC	CASSSLQRTGGEQYF
TRBV5-1	-	TRBJ2-5	-	TGCGCCAGCAGCACCGGGACCGCGGATGGGTTGGTGACCCAGTACTTC	CASSTGTADGLVTQYF
TRBV7-8	TRBD1	TRBJ1-2	-	TGTGCCAGCAGCTTAGGATTACTAGACAGGGTAAAGGGCTACACCTTC	CASSLGLLDRVKGYTF
TRBV19	TRBD2	TRBJ2-4	-	TGTGCCAGTACTCCTACTAGCGGGAGGGCCGACAAAAACATTCAGTACTTC	CASTPTSGRADKNIQYF
TRBV2	TRBD2	TRBJ2-7	-	TGTGCCAGCAGTGAGAGTGTGGCTAGCGGATCCTACGAGCAGTACTTC	CASSESVASGSYEQYF
TRBV7-8	TRBD1	TRBJ1-2	-	TGTGCCAGCAGCTCAGACAGGGGGCGACGATATGGCTACACCTTC	CASSSDRGRRYGYTF
TRBV21-1	-	TRBJ2-7	-	TGTGCCAGCAGCAAAGTTGGGACTACTTCCTACGAGCAGTACTTC	CASSKVGTTSYEQYF
TRBV6-1	TRBD1	TRBJ2-7	-	TGTGCCAGCAGTGAGGGGGAACAGGGGATCTACGAGCAGTACTTC	CASSEGEQGIYEQYF
TRBV7-2	-	TRBJ2-7	-	TGTGCCAGCAGCTTAGTGGCGTCGCGGACCTACGAGCAGTACTTC	CASSLVASRTYEQYF
TRBV30	-	TRBJ1-6	-	TGTGCCTGGAGTAAGGGTTCACCCCTCCACTTT	CAWSKGSPLHF
TRBV7-2	-	TRBJ2-3	-	TGTGCCAGCAGCCCCGGCGGACTCGCAAAAGATACGCAGTATTTT	CASSPGGLAKDTQYF
TRBV5-1	TRBD1	TRBJ1-4	-	TGCGCCAGCAGCTGGACAGGGGGGAATGAAAAACTGTTTTTT	CASSWTGGNEKLFF